The rows below give T cell receptor beta chains drawn from one sample of a study of identical twins. One entry per CDR3 protein, called by TCRdb with MiXCR from the 5' RACE reads. Found here are 250,000 to 300,000 distinct CDR3 sequences, roughly 10% of them singletons; the top ten hold approximately 6.6%. These data also formed part of another study, on yellow fever vaccine responses in identical twins.

Sequenced input: CD8+ T cells sorted from blood. The receptors were gathered from a woman under 30 in good health. Both conserved end residues are part of each CDR3. Each record gives: J gene, clone size, V gene, D gene, CDR3 protein, CDR3 DNA. The D gene is left open where the match is weak. Not all rows give a size; the values are once, few, many and, for expanded clones, a class.

TRBJ2-7,few,TRBV27,.,CASSPPPASTTYEQYF,TGTGCCAGCAGTCCCCCCCCCGCTAGCACTACCTACGAGCAGTACTTC
TRBJ1-1,few,TRBV7-9,.,CASSLVMDTEAFF,TGTGCCAGCAGCTTGGTTATGGACACTGAAGCTTTCTTT
TRBJ2-7,.,TRBV27,.,CASSTRGYEQYF,TGTGCCAGCAGTACCAGGGGCTACGAGCAGTACTTC
TRBJ2-5,many,TRBV7-6,.,CASSLGQAGETQYF,TGTGCCAGCAGCTTAGGCCAGGCAGGCGAGACCCAGTACTTC
TRBJ2-1,many,TRBV29-1,TRBD1,CSVGTGDEQFF,TGCAGCGTTGGTACAGGGGACGAGCAGTTCTTC
TRBJ2-5,.,TRBV2,.,CASSDGREGETQYF,TGTGCCAGCAGTGATGGCAGGGAAGGGGAGACCCAGTACTTC
TRBJ2-1,many,TRBV4-3,TRBD2,CASSQDRAGEYNEQFF,TGCGCCAGCAGCCAAGATCGGGCGGGAGAATACAATGAGCAGTTCTTC
TRBJ1-1,.,TRBV5-1,.,CASSLDAGVEAFF,TGCGCCAGCAGCTTGGACGCCGGGGTTGAAGCTTTCTTT
TRBJ1-2,few,TRBV5-6,.,CASSPPGRSRYGYTF,TGTGCCAGCAGCCCGCCGGGACGGTCCCGTTATGGCTACACCTTC
TRBJ2-4,many,TRBV19,TRBD2,CASRPRGASDIQYF,TGTGCCAGCCGCCCGCGGGGGGCATCGGACATTCAGTACTTC
TRBJ2-7,.,TRBV20-1,.,CSARLRGSPYEQYF,TGCAGTGCTAGGCTCCGGGGTAGCCCCTACGAGCAGTACTTC
TRBJ2-7,many,TRBV4-2,.,CASSQDPGTITHEQYF,TGTGCCAGCAGCCAAGATCCTGGGACCATCACCCACGAGCAGTACTTC
TRBJ2-7,.,TRBV7-6,TRBD2,CASSSTSGGESYEQYF,TGTGCCAGCAGCTCGACTAGCGGGGGGGAAAGCTACGAGCAGTACTTC
TRBJ2-7,many,TRBV7-2,.,CASSLAGLPYEQYF,TGTGCCAGCAGCTTAGCGGGGTTGCCCTACGAGCAGTACTTC
TRBJ1-1,many,TRBV10-2,.,CASTSMNTEAFF,TGCGCCAGTACGAGCATGAACACTGAAGCTTTCTTT
TRBJ2-3,few,TRBV5-1,TRBD1,CASSLGTGVDTQYF,TGCGCCAGCAGCTTGGGGACAGGGGTGGATACGCAGTATTTT
TRBJ2-7,few,TRBV27,TRBD1,CASGPGQPYEQYF,TGTGCCAGCGGCCCGGGACAGCCCTACGAGCAGTACTTC
TRBJ2-1,.,TRBV2,TRBD1,CASRGGTGGYNEQFF,TGTGCCAGCAGAGGGGGGACAGGGGGCTACAATGAGCAGTTCTTC
TRBJ1-6,.,TRBV2,TRBD1,CASSENRGTGASPLHF,TGTGCCAGCAGTGAAAATCGCGGGACAGGGGCTTCACCCCTCCACTTT
TRBJ2-1,few,TRBV2,TRBD1,CASSPQGTGYNEQFF,TGTGCCAGCAGTCCTCAGGGGACAGGATACAATGAGCAGTTCTTC
TRBJ2-1,many,TRBV29-1,TRBD1,CSVTTGEILNEQFF,TGCAGCGTGACCACAGGGGAAATCCTCAATGAGCAGTTCTTC
TRBJ1-6,.,TRBV20-1,.,CSALPRWSPLHF,TGCAGTGCCCTCCCAAGATGGTCACCCCTCCACTTT
TRBJ2-7,many,TRBV5-1,.,CASSLYITSYEQYF,TGCGCCAGCAGCTTGTACATAACCTCCTACGAGCAGTACTTC
TRBJ2-7,few,TRBV11-2,.,CASSLPGLGSYEQYF,TGTGCCAGCAGCTTACCAGGACTGGGATCCTACGAGCAGTACTTC
TRBJ2-5,many,TRBV4-3,TRBD2,CASSQNWLADQETQYF,TGCGCCAGCAGCCAAAACTGGCTAGCGGACCAAGAGACCCAGTACTTC
TRBJ1-1,many,TRBV4-1,TRBD1,CASSHPTGGNTEAFF,TGCGCCAGCAGCCATCCGACAGGGGGTAACACTGAAGCTTTCTTT
TRBJ2-3,many,TRBV28,.,CASRLRLAPARTDTQYF,TGTGCCAGCAGACTTAGGTTGGCACCGGCCCGCACAGATACGCAGTATTTT
TRBJ2-2,few,TRBV11-3,.,CASSFPRRVNTGELFF,TGTGCCAGCAGCTTTCCCCGGCGGGTAAACACCGGGGAGCTGTTTTTT
TRBJ2-6,.,TRBV24-1,TRBD1,CATSEPGTGPSGANVLTF,TGTGCCACCAGTGAACCCGGGACAGGTCCCTCTGGGGCCAACGTCCTGACTTTC
TRBJ2-7,.,TRBV6-1,.,CASSPRGGHDEQYF,TGTGCCAGCAGCCCCCGCGGGGGCCACGACGAGCAGTACTTC
TRBJ2-3,few,TRBV6-5,.,CASSYGPDTQYF,TGTGCCAGCAGTTACGGCCCAGATACGCAGTATTTT
TRBJ2-3,few,TRBV7-9,.,CAGEADTQYF,TGTGCCGGGGAAGCAGATACGCAGTATTTT
TRBJ1-4,many,TRBV7-9,.,CASSQGREKLFF,TGTGCCAGCAGCCAGGGACGGGAAAAACTGTTTTTT
TRBJ2-6,many,TRBV21-1,.,CASSKRSRATPSGANVLTF,TGTGCCAGCAGCAAAAGGTCCAGGGCAACCCCCTCTGGGGCCAACGTCCTGACTTTC
TRBJ2-7,few,TRBV5-5,TRBD1,CASTLVGTGFDEQYF,TGTGCCAGCACCCTTGTCGGGACAGGGTTTGACGAGCAGTACTTC
TRBJ2-3,.,TRBV14,TRBD2,CASSPLGRAGTDTQYF,TGTGCCAGCAGCCCGCTCGGGAGGGCCGGTACAGATACGCAGTATTTT
TRBJ2-7,many,TRBV7-9,.,CASSLATHPYEQYF,TGTGCCAGCAGCTTAGCGACACACCCCTACGAGCAGTACTTC
TRBJ2-3,few,TRBV11-2,TRBD2,CASSSPLAGEGPDTQYF,TGTGCCAGCAGCTCGCCACTAGCGGGAGAGGGACCAGATACGCAGTATTTT
TRBJ2-1,many,TRBV4-3,.,CASSQDLGGGSNEQFF,TGCGCCAGCAGCCAAGATCTAGGGGGAGGGAGTAATGAGCAGTTCTTC
TRBJ2-5,few,TRBV5-1,.,CASSQDFGETQYF,TGCGCCAGCAGCCAGGACTTTGGAGAGACCCAGTACTTC
TRBJ1-4,many,TRBV12-3/TRBV12-4,.,CASSLPDSFQGKLFF,TGTGCCAGCAGTTTACCTGACAGCTTTCAAGGAAAACTGTTTTTT
TRBJ2-1,many,TRBV7-3,TRBD2,CASSLNSGGLTYNEQFF,TGTGCCAGCAGCTTAAATAGCGGGGGGCTCACCTACAATGAGCAGTTCTTC
TRBJ2-1,few,TRBV6-5,.,CASSRFNNEQFF,TGTGCCAGCAGTCGCTTCAACAATGAGCAGTTCTTC
TRBJ2-3,.,TRBV6-1,.,CAPGEAGTSTDTQYF,TGTGCCCCAGGGGAAGCGGGAACTAGCACAGATACGCAGTATTTT